This T cell receptor beta chain derives from a study of shared clonotypes between healthy human individuals. The naive CD8 fraction comprised CD45RO-negative cells positively selected for CCR7 and excluded terminally differentiated effector memory CD45RA+ cells. The sorted-subset replicate PCRs were given 200 ng DNA, which is approximately 30,000 T cell genomes. Libraries were prepared by immunoSEQ multiplex PCR; TCRdb keeps only in-frame clonotypes and omits some of them. This table has around 610,000 clones, approximately 96% appearing once. Germline lookup yields CDR1 MNHEY and CDR2 SVGAGI. This CDR3 comprises 15 residues. Trimming took 6 bases from V and 0 from J, leaving 12 bases between them.

The receptor was derived from a woman in her twenties or thirties in good health. This sequence joins TRBV6-5 and TRBJ2-1; D unclear. Sequenced input: naive CD8+ T cells sorted from blood. This chain's CDR3 is CASSTPVSSYNEQFF. The DNA for the CDR3 is TGTGCCAGCAGCACCCCAGTCAGCTCCTACAATGAGCAGTTCTTC.